A single TCR beta chain is shown here with its context. The sample is drawn from a study of beta chain features in type 1 diabetes. As every portion of the isolated RNA was reverse transcribed, the sequencing read expressed TCRB transcripts. Libraries were prepared by immunoSEQ multiplex PCR; TCRdb keeps only in-frame clonotypes and omits some of them. Found here are some 410,000 clones, roughly 11% of them singletons; the top ten hold approximately 0.05%. Populations isolated by sorting all had purity greater than 95%. In germline, CDR1 is LGHNA, CDR2 YSLEER. V was trimmed by 0 bases and J by 5 bases, leaving 7 bases between them. The CDR3 runs to 13 residues.

The sequence was collected from a woman younger than 30 in good health. The chain recombines TRBV4-3 with TRBJ2-5; D is perhaps TRBD2 (6 bases). Sequenced input: naive CD4+ T cells from blood. The CDR3: CASSQDSGETQYF. CDR3 bases: TGCGCCAGCAGCCAAGATAGCGGCGAGACCCAGTACTTC.